The sequence of this T cell receptor (beta chain) was determined in a study of T cell repertoires in cytomegalovirus infection. Study in general: An indication of both CMV infection and matching HLA type came from public TCR beta signatures.

Points from the study as a whole: The response measured ex vivo was dominated by TCR beta clonotypes (HLA-C-restricted and CMV-specific). Cumulative public TCR beta family frequency identified CMV carriers with the relevant HLA.

TCRdb re-called the reads with MiXCR, one entry per CDR3 protein. The sample lists roughly 300,000 distinct CDR3 sequences, about 23% seen once, with roughly 14% in the top ten. This clonotype has just a few counts. What it binds is unknown. There are 16 residues in the CDR3. Germline trimming cut 2 bases from V and 6 bases from J; bases unmatched to any gene: 9. Germline loops: CDR1 SGHAT, CDR2 FQNNGV. The chain employs TRBV11-2 and TRBJ2-7; 11 bases align to TRBD2. Source material: PBMCs. This sequence originates from a human donor in good health (CMV status not recorded). Some clones in this sample may be carry-over from other donors' samples. CDR3 DNA sequence: TGTGCCAGCAGCTTAATAATGACTAGCGGGATAGGCGAGCAGTACTTC. Protein: CASSLIMTSGIGEQYF.